Below are 10 T cell receptor beta chains sequenced from a single sample in a study of shared clonotypes between healthy human individuals. CD8 cells regarded as naive lacked CD45RO, were positively chosen for CCR7, and omitted terminally differentiated effector memory CD45RA+ cells. The assay was immunoSEQ multiplex PCR, and TCRdb's table has in-frame clones only and misses some. The sample lists about 2.2 million clones, about 93% occurring once. Sequencing was performed on naive CD8+ T cells from PBMCs. These receptor sequences come from a man younger than 35 in good health. Some clones in this sample may be carry-over from other donors' samples.

CDR3 amino acids: CASSLTEVDEQFF. DNA of the CDR3: TGTGCCAGCAGCTTAACTGAGGTCGATGAGCAGTTCTTC. V and J are TRBV7-3 and TRBJ2-1; no reliable D call. V was pared by 0 bases and J by 8 bases, with 8 bases between. This CDR3 contains 13 residues. Germline V gives CDR1 SGHTA, CDR2 FQGTGA.

This chain connects TRBV2 to TRBJ2-5; D call uncertain. The length of the CDR3 is 15 residues. Germline values: CDR1 SNHLY, CDR2 FYNNEI. Trimming stripped 10 bases from V and 1 base from J, with 19 bases between. The CDR3 here is CATRMEARPQETQYF. DNA for the CDR3: TGTGCCACCCGAATGGAAGCCAGGCCCCAAGAGACCCAGTACTTC.

This chain connects TRBV27 to TRBJ2-5; 7 bases fit TRBD1. This CDR3 comprises 15 residues. Per the germline V gene, CDR1 is MNHEY and CDR2 is SMNVEV (reference sequence). V dropped 10 bases and J dropped 0; count of bases not matched to a gene: 11. CDR3 in amino acids: CATLSLGQDQETQYF. In DNA, the CDR3 is TGTGCCACCCTGTCACTCGGACAGGACCAAGAGACCCAGTACTTC.

The chain links TRBV7-9 to TRBJ2-3, with 8 bases lining up with TRBD2. Germline CDR1 reads SEHNR; CDR2 reads FQNEAQ (reference sequence). This CDR3 comprises 17 residues. With 1 base clipped from V and 4 bases from J, the junction kept 10 bases outside the gene matches. The chain's CDR3 is CASSLGLGREAPDTQYF. The CDR3 nucleotides are TGTGCCAGCAGCTTAGGTCTGGGGCGGGAGGCTCCAGATACGCAGTATTTT.

V gene TRBV19 combines with J gene TRBJ2-7; D is tentatively TRBD1 or TRBD2 (5 bases each). CDR1 and CDR2 (germline): LNHDA, SQIVND (reference sequence). This CDR3 contains 15 residues. Trimming removed 5 bases at V and 4 bases at J, with 18 bases between. CDR3 nucleotides: TGTGCCAGTAGTCTCCGGGACGGGTTGGAGTACGAGCAGTACTTC. This gives the protein CASSLRDGLEYEQYF.

With respect to this clone: Different DNA sequences within this sample yield the same CDR3. The rearrangement joins TRBV19 to TRBJ1-5; D perhaps matches TRBD1 (5 bases). The germline gives CDR1 LNHDA, CDR2 SQIVND (reference sequence). CDR3 size: 12 residues. V lost 3 bases, J lost 6 bases, and 6 bases lay in between. As DNA, the CDR3 is TGTGCCAGTAGTATCGGGGCTCAGCCCCAGCATTTT. This encodes CASSIGAQPQHF.

The J gene is TRBJ2-7, the V gene TRBV11-1; D ambiguous. V shed 3 bases and J shed 2 bases, with 20 bases lying between them. Germline V gene data show CDR1 as SGHAT and CDR2 as FQDESV (reference sequence). This CDR3 is 17 amino acids long. Written as DNA, the CDR3 is TGTGCCAGCAGCTTTATGAATAGGGCCGAACCTCCCTACGAGCAGTACTTC. Protein: CASSFMNRAEPPYEQYF.

The rearrangement joins TRBV9 to TRBJ2-1; 7 bases map to TRBD2. The germline gives CDR1 SGDLS, CDR2 YYNGEE. There are 15 residues in the CDR3. J lost 3 bases, V lost 2 bases, and 5 bases had no gene match. The CDR3 nucleotides are TGTGCCAGCAGCGTGGGGCGGGAGAACTACAATGAGCAGTTCTTC. Translation gives CASSVGRENYNEQFF.

In DNA, the CDR3 is TGTGCCACCAGCATTACGGACAGGGGTGACACTGAAGCTTTCTTT. Its protein product is CATSITDRGDTEAFF. The V gene is TRBV15, the J gene TRBJ1-1; the match to TRBD1 covers 9 bases. The V gene end was trimmed by 4 bases and the J gene end by 3 bases; junction bases not matched to a gene: 6. The CDR3 extends over 15 amino acids. Germline-derived CDR1 and CDR2 are LNHNV and YYDKDF (reference sequence).

This rearrangement joins TRBV7-8 to TRBJ1-2; D gene ambiguous. The CDR3 has 14 residues. Germline-derived CDR1 and CDR2 are SGHVS and FQNEAQ. Between the trimmed V and J ends, which lost 5 bases and 5 bases, there was a span of 15 bases. CDR3 amino acids: CASSRAEARYGYTF. The CDR3 bases are TGTGCCAGCAGCAGGGCGGAGGCTAGGTATGGCTACACCTTC.